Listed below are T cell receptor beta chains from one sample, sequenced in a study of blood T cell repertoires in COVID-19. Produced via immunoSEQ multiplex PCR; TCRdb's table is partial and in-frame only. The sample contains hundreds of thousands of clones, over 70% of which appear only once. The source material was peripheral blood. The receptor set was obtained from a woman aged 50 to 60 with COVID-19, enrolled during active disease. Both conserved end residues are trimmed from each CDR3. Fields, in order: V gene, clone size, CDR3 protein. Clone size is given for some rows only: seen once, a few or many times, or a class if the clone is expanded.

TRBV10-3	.	AISESGVRGYT
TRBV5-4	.	ASSFLGLAGRF
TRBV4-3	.	ASSQEGATGIYGYT
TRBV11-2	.	ASSLAGSSYEQY
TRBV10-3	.	AILQGGKAGYT
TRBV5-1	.	ASSPGQGYGYT
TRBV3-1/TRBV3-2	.	ARRTRGY
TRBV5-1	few	ASRFGTGVPEAF
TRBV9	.	ASSPRSRSPDTQY
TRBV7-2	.	ASSRSGLAGDEQY
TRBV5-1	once	ASSRGDAYEQY
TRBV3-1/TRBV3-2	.	ASSQEGLEYYGYT
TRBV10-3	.	AISESGGEGYGYT
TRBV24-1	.	ATSDNTGTGSYNEQF
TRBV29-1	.	SARTASMNTEAF
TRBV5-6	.	ASSLSGGSRNEQF
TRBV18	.	ASSPTWGDEKLF